Shown below are 18 T cell receptor beta chains from a single sample sequenced in a study of radiation and T cells in renal cell carcinoma. Specified time point: blood 2 weeks post-SBRT. Treatment: 15 Gy SBRT to primary tumor, nephrectomy 4 weeks later. TCRdb keeps only in-frame clones here, not all; method: immunoSEQ multiplex PCR. The table lists roughly 120,000 clones, 81% of them singletons. The sample here was blood, taken from a patient whose treatment included radiotherapy and nephrectomy. These TCRs come from an older woman with renal cell carcinoma.

The chain is built from TRBV4-3 and TRBJ2-7; D is uncertain. Trimming stripped 0 bases from V and 3 bases from J, with 9 bases between. This CDR3 has 14 residues. The germline gives CDR1 LGHNA, CDR2 YSLEER. The CDR3 sequence: CASSQDRVGYEQYF. The CDR3 DNA reads as TGCGCCAGCAGCCAAGATCGGGTCGGCTACGAGCAGTACTTC.

V usage is TRBV7-2 and J usage is TRBJ2-1; 10 positions agree with TRBD2. The V gene end was trimmed by 3 bases and the J gene end by 8 bases; junction bases not matched to a gene: 7. The CDR3 has 15 amino acids. Germline CDR1 and CDR2: SGHTA and FQGNSA. CDR3 amino acids: CASSFSGGALYEQFF. The DNA of the CDR3 is TGTGCCAGCAGCTTCAGCGGGGGGGCGTTGTATGAGCAGTTCTTC. Variable domain in full (rest from reference TRBV7-2 and TRBJ2-1): GAGVSQSPSNKVTEKGKDVELRCDPISGHTALYWYRQSLGQGLEFLIYFQGNSAPDKSGLPSDRFSAERTGGSVSTLTIQRTQQEDSAVYLCASSFSGGALYEQFFGPGTRLTVL.

This sequence joins TRBV7-2 and TRBJ2-1; D unclear. The germline V and J ends were trimmed by 2 bases and 7 bases, with 9 bases remaining between them. This CDR3 is built from 13 residues. Germline values: CDR1 SGHTA, CDR2 FQGNSA. The CDR3 reads CASSLWAGNEQFF. DNA for the CDR3: TGTGCCAGCAGCTTATGGGCAGGAAATGAGCAGTTCTTC.

The chain recombines TRBV7-6 with TRBJ2-1; D may correspond to TRBD1 or TRBD2 (5 bases each). The CDR3 sequence is 15 residues long. The V gene's germline CDR1 is SGHVS and CDR2 FNYEAQ. With 1 base removed from V and 4 bases from J, the gap between germline ends came to 11 bases. CDR3 loop: CASSLDGGSYNEQFF. The CDR3 bases are TGTGCCAGCAGCTTAGATGGGGGATCATACAATGAGCAGTTCTTC.

The chain joins TRBV28 to TRBJ1-2; possibly TRBD1 for D (6 bases). CDR3 size: 12 residues. The V and J ends lost 4 bases and 8 bases respectively, with 11 bases between them. Per germline, CDR1 MDHEN and CDR2 SYDVKM. Written as DNA, the CDR3 is TGTGCCAGCAGTTGGGGGGGCTCCGGCTACACCTTC. Amino acids: CASSWGGSGYTF.

The chain recombines TRBV6-5 with TRBJ1-5; possibly TRBD1 for D (6 bases). The V end lost 0 bases, the J end lost 4 bases, and 13 bases lay between the germline ends. The CDR3 has 16 residues. The V gene's germline CDR1 is MNHEY and CDR2 SVGAGI. Here the CDR3 reads CASSYSGGTGNQPQHF. The CDR3, as DNA: TGTGCCAGCAGTTACTCGGGGGGAACAGGGAATCAGCCCCAGCATTTT.

The chain carries TRBV4-2 and TRBJ1-4; unclear D gene. This CDR3 is 16 amino acids long. Deletions cut 1 base from V and 3 bases from J, with 12 bases between. Looked up from germline, CDR1 is LGHNA and CDR2 is YNFKEQ. CDR3 DNA sequence: TGTGCCAGCAGCCAAGTCGGAGGGCCTGCTAATGAAAAACTGTTTTTT. This sequence encodes CASSQVGGPANEKLFF.

The chain is built from TRBV6-5 and TRBJ1-1; D is ambiguous. The germline V gene encodes CDR1 MNHEY and CDR2 SVGAGI. This CDR3 contains 12 residues. Trimming cost V 5 bases and J 4 bases, with 8 bases left between them. Written as DNA, the CDR3 is TGTGCCAGCAGTAACGAATTCACTGAAGCTTTCTTT. It is translated as CASSNEFTEAFF.

The chain couples TRBV28 to TRBJ1-5; D ambiguous. CDR1 MDHEN and CDR2 SYDVKM come from the germline V gene. V was cut by 5 bases and J by 3 bases, with 8 bases left in between. This CDR3 has 13 amino acids. Here the CDR3 reads CASSGLDNQPQHF. In DNA, the CDR3 is TGTGCCAGCAGTGGCCTCGACAATCAGCCCCAGCATTTT. The whole variable domain, remainder taken from reference TRBV28 and TRBJ1-5, is DVKVTQSSRYLVKRTGEKVFLECVQDMDHENMFWYRQDPGLGLRLIYFSYDVKMKEKGDIPEGYSVSREKKERFSLILESASTNQTSMYLCASSGLDNQPQHFGDGTRLSIL.

This clone was observed a handful of times. The chain is built from TRBV7-2 and TRBJ1-2; TRBD1 matches 7 bases. V was pared by 2 bases and J by 8 bases, with 8 bases of the junction left unmatched. CDR1 SGHTA and CDR2 FQGNSA come from the germline V gene. The CDR3 loop spans 14 amino acids. As DNA, the CDR3 is TGTGCCAGCAGCTTAACCGACAGGGTCTGGGGCTACACCTTC. Its translation is CASSLTDRVWGYTF. Using reference TRBV7-2 and TRBJ1-2 for the parts outside the CDR3, the full variable domain is GAGVSQSPSNKVTEKGKDVELRCDPISGHTALYWYRQSLGQGLEFLIYFQGNSAPDKSGLPSDRFSAERTGGSVSTLTIQRTQQEDSAVYLCASSLTDRVWGYTFGSGTRLTVV.

The chain employs TRBV6-5 and TRBJ2-1, with 7 nucleotides matching TRBD2. Germline V gene sequence: CDR1 MNHEY, CDR2 SVGAGI. The CDR3 has 15 residues. V lost 6 bases and J lost 1; bases outside the gene matches: 6. The CDR3 spells CASRLTGLSYNEQFF. The CDR3 nucleotides read TGTGCCAGCAGATTGACGGGACTATCCTACAATGAGCAGTTCTTC.

The sample holds one count of this clone. The chain links TRBV9 to TRBJ1-4; 8 nucleotides match TRBD1. CDR1 and CDR2 (germline): SGDLS, YYNGEE. The CDR3 loop spans 16 amino acids. The J segment lost 1 base and the V segment lost 0 bases, leaving 2 bases of the junction unmatched. CDR3 sequence (DNA): TGTGCCAGCAGCGTAGCAGGGACAGGAACTAATGAAAAACTGTTTTTT. This codes for CASSVAGTGTNEKLFF. Filled out from reference TRBV9 and TRBJ1-4, the complete variable domain reads DSGVTQTPKHLITATGQRVTLRCSPRSGDLSVYWYQQSLDQGLQFLIQYYNGEERAKGNILERFSAQQFPDLHSELNLSSLELGDSALYFCASSVAGTGTNEKLFFGSGTQLSVL.

This clone was counted once. The chain has TRBV9 and TRBJ2-1; no clear D gene. Germline values: CDR1 SGDLS, CDR2 YYNGEE. V was trimmed by 2 bases and J by 10 bases, leaving 13 bases between them. The CDR3 totals 13 residues. CDR3 coding DNA: TGTGCCAGCAGCGTCTTTATAGGGATAGAGCAGTTCTTC. Translating gives CASSVFIGIEQFF.

This clone was seen a few times. V usage is TRBV27 and J usage is TRBJ2-7; tentative D call: TRBD2 (7 bases). Germline loops: CDR1 MNHEY, CDR2 SMNVEV (reference sequence). There are 13 residues in the CDR3. V was clipped by 6 bases and J by 6 bases, with 15 bases between them. CDR3 region: CASSILGGGEQYF. In nucleotides, the CDR3 is TGTGCCAGCAGCATATTAGGGGGGGGCGAGCAGTACTTC.

This rearrangement joins TRBV11-3 to TRBJ2-5; weak D call: TRBD2 (6 bases). This CDR3 is 17 amino acids long. V lost 2 bases to trimming and J lost 3 bases, with 19 bases between them. CDR1 SGHNT and CDR2 YENEEA come from the germline V gene. The chain's CDR3 is CASSLLIGRGSKETQYF. In nucleotides, the CDR3 is TGTGCCAGCAGCTTACTGATTGGGCGGGGATCTAAAGAGACCCAGTACTTC.

This chain links TRBV2 with TRBJ1-2; TRBD1 is a possible D gene (6 bases). The CDR3 runs to 17 residues. In germline, CDR1 is SNHLY, CDR2 FYNNEI. V was clipped by 7 bases and J by 3 bases, with 24 bases between them. In DNA, the CDR3 is TGTGCCAGCAATGACCCCTGGGGGGGCCCCGCTCACTATGGCTACACCTTC. Its translation: CASNDPWGGPAHYGYTF.

The chain recombines TRBV19 with TRBJ2-6; 7 bases line up with TRBD1. Germline trimming cut 5 bases from V and 0 bases from J; bases unmatched to any gene: 7. The CDR3 has 17 amino acids. Per the germline V gene, CDR1 is LNHDA and CDR2 is SQIVND (reference sequence). CDR3 region: CASSRDRTPSGANVLTF. The CDR3 DNA sequence: TGTGCCAGTAGTCGGGACAGAACGCCCTCTGGGGCCAACGTCCTGACTTTC.

This clone was seen just once. This chain uses TRBV18 with TRBJ2-1; the D is unclear. The CDR3 has 17 residues. Germline V gene data show CDR1 as KGHSH and CDR2 as LQKENI. The V and J ends lost 3 bases and 9 bases respectively, with 24 bases between them. In nucleotides, the CDR3 is TGTGCCAGCTCACCCCTCCTCGGGCTAATCGGTGCCGGTGAGCAGTTCTTC. This gives the protein CASSPLLGLIGAGEQFF.